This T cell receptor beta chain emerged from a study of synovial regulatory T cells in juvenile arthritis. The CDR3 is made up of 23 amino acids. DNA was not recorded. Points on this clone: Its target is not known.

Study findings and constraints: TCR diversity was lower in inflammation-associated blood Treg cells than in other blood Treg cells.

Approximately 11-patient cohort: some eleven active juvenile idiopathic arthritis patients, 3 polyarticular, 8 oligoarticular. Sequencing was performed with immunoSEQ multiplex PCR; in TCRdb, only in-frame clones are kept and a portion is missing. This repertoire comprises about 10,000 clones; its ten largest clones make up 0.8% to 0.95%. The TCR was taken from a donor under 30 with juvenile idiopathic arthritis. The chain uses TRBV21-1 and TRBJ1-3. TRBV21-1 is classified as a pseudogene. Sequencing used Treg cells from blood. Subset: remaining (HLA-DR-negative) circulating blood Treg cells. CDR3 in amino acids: CASSKCLGGCVYQGFWGAYKGGF.